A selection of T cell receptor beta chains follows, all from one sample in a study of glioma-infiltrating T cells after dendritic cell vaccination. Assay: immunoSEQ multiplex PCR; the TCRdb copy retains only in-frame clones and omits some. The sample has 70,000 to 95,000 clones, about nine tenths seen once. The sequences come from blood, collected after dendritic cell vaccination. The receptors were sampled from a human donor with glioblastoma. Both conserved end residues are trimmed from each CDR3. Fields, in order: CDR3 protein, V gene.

cdr3_aa: ASSLGTATSLETQY; v_call: TRBV7-6
cdr3_aa: ASSRTGSNEQF; v_call: TRBV7-2
cdr3_aa: ASSLTAVWEQY; v_call: TRBV5-6
cdr3_aa: ASSLGTSGSYEQY; v_call: TRBV7-2
cdr3_aa: AISTRVGNYGYT; v_call: TRBV5-1
cdr3_aa: ASGPGTSGSADTQY; v_call: TRBV12-5
cdr3_aa: ASSSSRATQY; v_call: TRBV7-2
cdr3_aa: ASSFSTGLAVGAGELF; v_call: TRBV5-8
cdr3_aa: ASSSDRAGNTIY; v_call: TRBV7-2
cdr3_aa: ASSRDRVSYEQY; v_call: TRBV5-1
cdr3_aa: ASSLAEIGTGVEQPQH; v_call: TRBV7-9
cdr3_aa: ASSLSRAETQY; v_call: TRBV7-9
cdr3_aa: ASRAGAEYYGYT; v_call: TRBV6-1
cdr3_aa: ASSPGPGGYEQY; v_call: TRBV6-5
cdr3_aa: ASSLLPSGSSYEQY; v_call: TRBV7-2
cdr3_aa: ASSLYPNSYNEQF; v_call: TRBV28
cdr3_aa: SGGRNSPLH; v_call: TRBV20-1
cdr3_aa: ASSTKTGGRGNTEAF; v_call: TRBV5-4
cdr3_aa: ASSISQGSEKLF; v_call: TRBV19
cdr3_aa: ASSPRNSGSYEQY; v_call: TRBV7-8
cdr3_aa: ASSLAGAQETQY; v_call: TRBV11-2
cdr3_aa: ASSPGRTGGPRNEQF; v_call: TRBV5-1
cdr3_aa: ASTGTGLINEQY; v_call: TRBV11-2
cdr3_aa: ASSFGRGSYEQY; v_call: TRBV7-6
cdr3_aa: ASSGTGGRADTQY; v_call: TRBV7-8
cdr3_aa: ASSSAGGTDTQY; v_call: TRBV6-5
cdr3_aa: ASSDRGWAEAF; v_call: TRBV2
cdr3_aa: SVELTANTEAF; v_call: TRBV29-1
cdr3_aa: AWSVAGEGEQF; v_call: TRBV30
cdr3_aa: ASSEKPGGRETQY; v_call: TRBV6-1
cdr3_aa: ASSLTGPAT; v_call: TRBV7-6
cdr3_aa: ASSPTGTAPLY; v_call: TRBV7-9
cdr3_aa: ASSPTAGSYNEQF; v_call: TRBV5-1
cdr3_aa: ASSLLPRESYEQY; v_call: TRBV11-2